The clone carrying this TCR beta chain showed up just a few times. The data originate from a study of beta chain features in type 1 diabetes. Reverse transcription of all isolated RNA meant that expressed TCRB transcripts were sequenced. TCRdb's table, derived via immunoSEQ multiplex PCR, lists solely in-frame clones and lacks some. The sample lists approximately 300,000 clones; roughly 9.6% were seen once. V gave up 3 bases and J gave up 0 bases; unmatched junction bases: 4. In germline, CDR1 is LGHNA, CDR2 YNFKEQ. CDR3 size: 16 residues. The chain joins TRBV4-2 to TRBJ2-2; 7 nucleotides match TRBD2. This clonotype originated in a young woman in good health. The sample comprised naive CD4+ T cells from blood. The CDR3 here is CASSHVGRTNTGELFF. CDR3 nucleotide sequence: TGTGCCAGCAGCCACGTCGGGAGGACGAACACCGGGGAGCTGTTTTTT.